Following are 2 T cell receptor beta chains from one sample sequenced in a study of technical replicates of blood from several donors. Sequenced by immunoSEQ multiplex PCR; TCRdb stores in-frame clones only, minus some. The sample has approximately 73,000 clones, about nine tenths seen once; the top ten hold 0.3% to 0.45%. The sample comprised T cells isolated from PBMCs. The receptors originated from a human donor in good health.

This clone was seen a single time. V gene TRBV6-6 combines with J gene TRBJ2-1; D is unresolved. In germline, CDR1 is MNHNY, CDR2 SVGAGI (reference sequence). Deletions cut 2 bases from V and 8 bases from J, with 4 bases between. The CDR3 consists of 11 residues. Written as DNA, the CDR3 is TGTGCCAGCAGTTACCGCGATGAGCAGTTCTTC. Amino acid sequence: CASSYRDEQFF.

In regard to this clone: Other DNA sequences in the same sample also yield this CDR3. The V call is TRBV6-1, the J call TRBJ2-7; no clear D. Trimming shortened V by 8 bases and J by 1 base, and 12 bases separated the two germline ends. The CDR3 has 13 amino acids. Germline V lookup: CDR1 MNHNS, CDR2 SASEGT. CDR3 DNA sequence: TGTGCCAGCTCGGCAGGTTTGTCCTACGAGCAGTACTTC. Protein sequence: CASSAGLSYEQYF.